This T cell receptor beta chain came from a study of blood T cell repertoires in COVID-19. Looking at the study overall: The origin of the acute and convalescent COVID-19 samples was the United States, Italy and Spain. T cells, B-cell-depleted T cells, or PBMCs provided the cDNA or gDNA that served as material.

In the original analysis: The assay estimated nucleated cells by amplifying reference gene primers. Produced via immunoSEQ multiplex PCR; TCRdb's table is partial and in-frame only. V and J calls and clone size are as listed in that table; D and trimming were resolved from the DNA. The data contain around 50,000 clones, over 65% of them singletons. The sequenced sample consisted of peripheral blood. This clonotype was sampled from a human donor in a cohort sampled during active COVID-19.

CDR3: CASRSQGYEQYF. The CDR3 DNA reads as TGTGCCAGCAGATCCCAGGGCTACGAGCAGTACTTC. The chain links TRBV28 to TRBJ2-7; perhaps TRBD1 as D (5 bases). The length of the CDR3 is 12 residues. Trimming shortened V by 6 bases and J by 3 bases, and 9 bases separated the two germline ends. Germline CDR1 is MDHEN and CDR2 is SYDVKM.